At least ten counts were recorded for the clone carrying this T cell receptor (beta chain). The antigen remains unidentified. With constant-segment primers, 5'RACE yielded cDNA libraries of TCR alpha and TCR beta that carried sample barcodes and UMIs. TCRdb re-called the 5' RACE reads with MiXCR, one entry per CDR3 protein. The data hold more than 250,000 distinct CDR3 sequences, with about a sixth observed a single time. This entry belongs to a study of T-cell memory formation after mild COVID-19. Study-wide results and limits: Contracting clones localized mainly to CM and EM when CD4+ and mainly to EMRA when CD8+. Clones shrinking from day 15 to 85 showed even CD4/CD8 mixes; later expanders tilted CD4+.

Germline V lookup: CDR1 SEHNR, CDR2 FQNEAQ (reference sequence). CDR3 length: 16 residues. V shed 2 bases and J shed 0 bases, with 11 bases lying between them. This rearrangement joins TRBV7-9 to TRBJ2-1; weak D call: TRBD2 (6 bases). This TCR was sampled from a man aged 18 to 30 who had mild COVID-19 (a few samples of this study predate the infection). Cell type and time point are not known. Sequencing was carried out using PBMCs or a T cell subset sorted from them (not recorded which). This CDR3 is CASSLSLASSYNEQFF. CDR3 DNA: TGTGCCAGCAGCTTATCGCTAGCGAGCTCCTACAATGAGCAGTTCTTC. Looking up the rest from reference TRBV7-9 and TRBJ2-1 gives the full variable domain: DTGVSQNPRHKITKRGQNVTFRCDPISEHNRLYWYRQTLGQGPEFLTYFQNEAQLEKSRLLSDRFSAERPKGSFSTLEIQRTEQGDSAMYLCASSLSLASSYNEQFFGPGTRLTVL.